This section outlines one TCR beta chain sequence together with its context. TCRdb's table, derived via immunoSEQ multiplex PCR, lists solely in-frame clones and lacks some. Among more than 45,000 clones listed, around 86% were seen once. This CDR3 has 14 residues. Germline assignment: CDR1 SQVTM and CDR2 ANQGSEA. The V segment lost 3 bases and the J segment 10 bases; nucleotides outside the gene matches: 11. These data are taken from a study of OX40 agonist ivuxolimab in advanced cancers. The sequencing here drew on CD4+ or CD8+ T cells sorted from blood, taken in a trial of the OX40 agonist ivuxolimab. The receptor was isolated from an adult with an advanced solid tumor such as melanoma, head and neck, liver or kidney cancer. V is TRBV29-1 and J is TRBJ2-1; TRBD2 matches 8 bases. CDR3 residues: CSVEDGSGSPEQFF. The CDR3 region has the DNA TGCAGCGTTGAGGACGGCAGCGGGAGTCCGGAGCAGTTCTTC.